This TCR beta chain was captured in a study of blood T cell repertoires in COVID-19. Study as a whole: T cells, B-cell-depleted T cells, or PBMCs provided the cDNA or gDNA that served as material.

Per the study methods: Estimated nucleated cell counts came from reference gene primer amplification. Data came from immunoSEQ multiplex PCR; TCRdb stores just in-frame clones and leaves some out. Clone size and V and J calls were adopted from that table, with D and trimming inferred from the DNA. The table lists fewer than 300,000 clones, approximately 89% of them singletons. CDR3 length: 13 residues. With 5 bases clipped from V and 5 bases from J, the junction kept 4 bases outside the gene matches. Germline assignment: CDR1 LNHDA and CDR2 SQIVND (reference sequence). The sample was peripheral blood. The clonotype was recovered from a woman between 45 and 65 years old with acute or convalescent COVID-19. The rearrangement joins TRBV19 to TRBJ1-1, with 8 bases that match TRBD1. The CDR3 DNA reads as TGTGCCAGTAGTCAGGGGGCACGGACTGAAGCTTTCTTT. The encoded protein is CASSQGARTEAFF.